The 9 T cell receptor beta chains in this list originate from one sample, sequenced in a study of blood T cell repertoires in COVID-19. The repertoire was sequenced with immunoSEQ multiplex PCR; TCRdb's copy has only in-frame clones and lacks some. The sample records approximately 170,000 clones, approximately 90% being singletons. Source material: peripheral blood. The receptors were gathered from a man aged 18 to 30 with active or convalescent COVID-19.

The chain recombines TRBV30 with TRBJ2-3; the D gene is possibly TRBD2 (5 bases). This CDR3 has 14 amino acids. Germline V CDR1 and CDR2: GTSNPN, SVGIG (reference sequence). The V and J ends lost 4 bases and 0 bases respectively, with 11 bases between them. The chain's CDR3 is CAWTPGVSTDTQYF. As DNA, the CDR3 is TGTGCCTGGACTCCCGGGGTTAGCACAGATACGCAGTATTTT. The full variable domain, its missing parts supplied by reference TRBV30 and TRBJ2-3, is SQTIHQWPATLVQPVGSPLSLECTVEGTSNPNLYWYRQAAGRGLQLLFYSVGIGQISSEVPQNLSASRPQDRQFILSSKKLLLSDSGFYLCAWTPGVSTDTQYFGPGTRLTVL.

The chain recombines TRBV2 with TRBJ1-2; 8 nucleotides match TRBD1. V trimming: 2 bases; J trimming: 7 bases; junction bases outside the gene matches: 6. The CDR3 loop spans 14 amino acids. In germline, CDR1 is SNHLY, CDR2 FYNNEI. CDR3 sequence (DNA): TGTGCCAGCAGTGAACTAGGACAGGGAGGTGGCTACACCTTC. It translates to CASSELGQGGGYTF.

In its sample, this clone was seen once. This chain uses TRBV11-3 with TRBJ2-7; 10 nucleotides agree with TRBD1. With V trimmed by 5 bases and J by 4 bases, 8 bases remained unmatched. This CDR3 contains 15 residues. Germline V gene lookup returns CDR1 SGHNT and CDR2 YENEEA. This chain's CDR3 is CASSLAGTGEYEQYF. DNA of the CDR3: TGTGCCAGCAGCCTCGCCGGGACAGGGGAATACGAGCAGTACTTC.

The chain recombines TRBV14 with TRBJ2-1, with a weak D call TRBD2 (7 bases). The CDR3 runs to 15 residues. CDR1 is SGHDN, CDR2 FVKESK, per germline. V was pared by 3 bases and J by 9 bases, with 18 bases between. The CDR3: CASSHLGGGTIEQFF. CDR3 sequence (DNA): TGTGCCAGCAGCCACCTTGGGGGGGGCACGATTGAGCAGTTCTTC.

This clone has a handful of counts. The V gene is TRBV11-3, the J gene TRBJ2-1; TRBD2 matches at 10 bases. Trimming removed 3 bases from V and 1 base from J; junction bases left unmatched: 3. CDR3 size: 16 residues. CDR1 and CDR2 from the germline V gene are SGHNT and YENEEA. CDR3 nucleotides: TGTGCCAGCAGCTTTTGGACTAGCGGTTCCTACAATGAGCAGTTCTTC. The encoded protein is CASSFWTSGSYNEQFF.

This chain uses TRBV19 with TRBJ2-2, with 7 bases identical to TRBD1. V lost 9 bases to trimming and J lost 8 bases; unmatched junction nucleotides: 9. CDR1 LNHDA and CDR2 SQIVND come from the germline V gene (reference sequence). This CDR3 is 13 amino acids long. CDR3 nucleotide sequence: TGTGCCAGCTTTGACAGGGATGAGGGGGAGCTGTTTTTT. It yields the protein CASFDRDEGELFF.

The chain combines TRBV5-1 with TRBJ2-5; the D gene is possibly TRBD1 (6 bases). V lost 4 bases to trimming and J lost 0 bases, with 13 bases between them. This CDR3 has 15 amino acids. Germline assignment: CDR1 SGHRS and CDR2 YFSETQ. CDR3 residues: CASSIGQSYQETQYF. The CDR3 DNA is TGCGCCAGCAGCATAGGACAGTCGTACCAAGAGACCCAGTACTTC. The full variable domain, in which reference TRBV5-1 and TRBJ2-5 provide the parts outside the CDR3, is KAGVTQTPRYLIKTRGQQVTLSCSPISGHRSVSWYQQTPGQGLQFLFEYFSETQRNKGNFPGRFSGRQFSNSRSEMNVSTLELGDSALYLCASSIGQSYQETQYFGPGTRLLVL.

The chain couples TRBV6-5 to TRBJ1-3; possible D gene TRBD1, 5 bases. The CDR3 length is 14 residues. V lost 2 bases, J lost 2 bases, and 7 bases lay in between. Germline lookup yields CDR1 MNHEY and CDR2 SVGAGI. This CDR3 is CASSYRGTGNTIYF. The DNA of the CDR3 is TGTGCCAGCAGTTACAGGGGAACTGGAAACACCATATATTTT.

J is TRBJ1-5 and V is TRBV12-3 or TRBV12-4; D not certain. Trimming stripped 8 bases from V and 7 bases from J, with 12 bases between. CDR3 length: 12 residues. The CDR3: CASVTGGQPQHF. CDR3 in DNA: TGTGCCAGCGTCACGGGCGGGCAGCCCCAGCATTTT.